One TCR beta chain is described in this entry. Its antigen is as yet unknown. Some clones are missing from TCRdb's copy, which holds only in-frame ones; the method was immunoSEQ multiplex PCR. The sample has roughly 100,000 clones, around 86% seen once. The CDR3 is made up of 14 amino acids. V dropped 7 bases and J dropped 7 bases, with 17 bases sitting between them. Germline V gives CDR1 SNHLY, CDR2 FYNNEI. This entry comes from a study of T cell responses to AZD1222 COVID-19 vaccine. Regarding the study as a whole: Unmutated variant regions are reportedly targeted by nearly half of spike-specific TCRs. At baseline, seropositivity was found in only six AZD1222 recipients. White British donors predominated, females outnumbered males, and clonal diversity was possibly underestimated.

Material: peripheral blood, obtained 28 days after the second dose of the MenACWY control vaccine. The chain links TRBV2 to TRBJ1-5; D remains ambiguous. This clonotype was obtained from an adult who received the MenACWY meningococcal vaccine as a control. DNA for the CDR3: TGTGCCAGCACCTCGGAGGGTGGGTCACAGCCCCAGCATTTT. As protein: CASTSEGGSQPQHF.